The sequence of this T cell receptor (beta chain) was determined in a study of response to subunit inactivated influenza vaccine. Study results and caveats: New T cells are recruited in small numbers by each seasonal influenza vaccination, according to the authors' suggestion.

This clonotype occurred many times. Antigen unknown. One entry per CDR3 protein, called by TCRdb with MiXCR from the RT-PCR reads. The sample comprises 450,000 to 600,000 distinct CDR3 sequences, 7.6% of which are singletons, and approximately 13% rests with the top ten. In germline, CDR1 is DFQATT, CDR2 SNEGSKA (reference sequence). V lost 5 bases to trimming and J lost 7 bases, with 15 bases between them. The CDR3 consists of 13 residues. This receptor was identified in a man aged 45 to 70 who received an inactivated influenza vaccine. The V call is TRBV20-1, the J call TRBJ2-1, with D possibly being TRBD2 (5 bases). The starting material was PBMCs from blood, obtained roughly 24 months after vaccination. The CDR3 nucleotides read TGCAGTGCTTACGGCCCGGGGAGTAATGAGCAGTTCTTC. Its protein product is CSAYGPGSNEQFF.